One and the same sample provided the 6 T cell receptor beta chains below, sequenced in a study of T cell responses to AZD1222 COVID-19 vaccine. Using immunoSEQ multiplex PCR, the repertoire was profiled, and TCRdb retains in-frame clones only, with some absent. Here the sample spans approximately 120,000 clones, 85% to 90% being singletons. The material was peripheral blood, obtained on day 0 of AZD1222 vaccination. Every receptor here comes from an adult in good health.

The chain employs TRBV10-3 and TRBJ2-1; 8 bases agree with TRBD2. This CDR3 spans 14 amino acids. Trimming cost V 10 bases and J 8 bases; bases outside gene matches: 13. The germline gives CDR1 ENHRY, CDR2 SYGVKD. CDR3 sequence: CATISGVTSYEQFF. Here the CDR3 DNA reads TGTGCCACGATTAGCGGGGTAACCTCCTATGAGCAGTTCTTC.

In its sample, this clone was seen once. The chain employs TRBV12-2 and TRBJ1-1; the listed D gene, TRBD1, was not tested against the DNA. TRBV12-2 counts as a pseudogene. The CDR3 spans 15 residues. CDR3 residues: CASRLETGLRTEAFF. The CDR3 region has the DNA TGTGCAAGTCGCTTAGAGACAGGGTTGCGCACTGAAGCTTTCTTT.

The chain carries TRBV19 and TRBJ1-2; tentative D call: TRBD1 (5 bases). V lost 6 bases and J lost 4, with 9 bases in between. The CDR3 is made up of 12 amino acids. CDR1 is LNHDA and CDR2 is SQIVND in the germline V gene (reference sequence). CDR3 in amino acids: CASRDSFYGYTF. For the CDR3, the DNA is TGTGCCAGTAGAGACAGTTTCTATGGCTACACCTTC.

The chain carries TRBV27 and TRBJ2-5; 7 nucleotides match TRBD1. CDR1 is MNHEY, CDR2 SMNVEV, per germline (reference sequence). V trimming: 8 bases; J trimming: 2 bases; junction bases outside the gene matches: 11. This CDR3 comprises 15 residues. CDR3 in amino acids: CASGRDRFFQETQYF. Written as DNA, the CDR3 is TGTGCCAGCGGAAGGGACAGATTTTTTCAAGAGACCCAGTACTTC.

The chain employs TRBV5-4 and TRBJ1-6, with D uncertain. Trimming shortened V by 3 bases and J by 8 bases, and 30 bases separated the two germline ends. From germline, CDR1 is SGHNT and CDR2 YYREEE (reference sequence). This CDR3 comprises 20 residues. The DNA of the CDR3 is TGTGCCAGCAGCTCCGGAGGATCCATCCTGCCAAGGGCGGGTTATTCACCCCTCCACTTT. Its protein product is CASSSGGSILPRAGYSPLHF.

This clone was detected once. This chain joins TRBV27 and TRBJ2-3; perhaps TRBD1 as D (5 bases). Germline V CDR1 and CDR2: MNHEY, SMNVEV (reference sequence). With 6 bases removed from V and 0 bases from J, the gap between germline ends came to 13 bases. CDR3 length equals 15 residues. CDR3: CASSPTDFSTDTQYF. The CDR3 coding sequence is TGTGCCAGCAGCCCGACAGATTTCAGCACAGATACGCAGTATTTT.